Described below is a single T cell receptor (beta chain) sequence and its context. The method was immunoSEQ multiplex PCR; TCRdb's version includes in-frame clones alone and lacks a portion of them. The table has 150,000 to 200,000 clones, more than 65% seen once; the top ten hold nearly 15%. V dropped 3 bases and J dropped 5 bases, with 4 bases sitting between them. This CDR3 comprises 10 residues. CDR1 is SQVTM and CDR2 is ANQGSEA in the germline V gene. These data come from a study of blood T cell repertoires in COVID-19. This clonotype was obtained from a man aged 50 to 59 who had recovered from COVID-19. Sequenced sample: PBMCs or T cells enriched from blood (not recorded which). The chain combines TRBV29-1 with TRBJ1-2; no firm D call. CDR3 in amino acids: CSVDAYGYTF. The CDR3 bases are TGCAGCGTTGATGCGTATGGCTACACCTTC.